The 23 T cell receptor beta chains below all came from one sample that was sequenced in a study of Ad26.COV2.S vaccination and SARS-CoV-2 variants. Treatment given: around 19 received Ad26.COV2.S at low or high dose, single or two shots; roughly five received placebo; per-sample allocation not given. Sampling was done on day 63 after the first vaccine or placebo injection. Repertoires were generated with immunoSEQ multiplex PCR, while TCRdb's copy carries only in-frame clones and drops some. The sample lists 510,000 or so clones; around 88% were seen once. The sequences come from peripheral blood, collected in a trial of Ad26.COV2.S vaccine versus placebo. These receptors were obtained from a person aged 18-60 years who received the Ad26.COV2.S COVID-19 vaccine or a placebo.

The chain is built from TRBV5-1 and TRBJ2-6; 8 bases are shared with TRBD1. CDR1 and CDR2 (germline): SGHRS, YFSETQ. V was pared by 0 bases and J by 0 bases, with 5 bases of the junction left unmatched. The CDR3 sequence is 18 residues long. CDR3 protein: CASSLGTGPNSGANVLTF. The CDR3, as DNA: TGCGCCAGCAGCTTGGGGACAGGGCCGAACTCTGGGGCCAACGTCCTGACTTTC.

This rearrangement joins TRBV4-3 to TRBJ2-7, with 7 bases identical to TRBD1. In germline, CDR1 is LGHNA, CDR2 YSLEER. The CDR3 is 15 amino acids. With 3 bases clipped from V and 7 bases from J, the junction kept 12 bases outside the gene matches. The CDR3 region has the DNA TGCGCCAGCAGCCAGGGCTGGGGACAGCGCCAGGAGCAGTACTTC. It translates to CASSQGWGQRQEQYF.

The J gene is TRBJ1-1, the V gene TRBV6-2 or TRBV6-3, with unresolved D. The CDR3 contains 14 residues. Deletions cut 4 bases from V and 4 bases from J, with 13 bases between. CDR1 is MNHEY and CDR2 is SVGEGT in the germline V gene. The CDR3 coding sequence is TGTGCCAGCAGTTCTTCCCTTTTGGGCACTGAAGCTTTCTTT. Its protein product is CASSSSLLGTEAFF.

The chain has TRBV19 and TRBJ1-2; 7 nucleotides line up with TRBD1. The CDR3 is made up of 13 amino acids. V shed 7 bases, J shed 6 bases, and the junction held 8 bases outside the gene matches. Germline V gives CDR1 LNHDA, CDR2 SQIVND (reference sequence). DNA of the CDR3: TGTGCCAGTAAAAGGACAGGAGTTCATGGCTACACCTTC. Its protein is CASKRTGVHGYTF.

The rearrangement links TRBV4-3 to TRBJ1-5; D is ambiguous. In germline, CDR1 is LGHNA, CDR2 YSLEER. The CDR3 covers 13 residues. V lost 4 bases, J lost 0 bases, and 4 bases lay in between. CDR3 in amino acids: CASSPNSNQPQHF. CDR3 nucleotides: TGCGCCAGCAGCCCGAATAGCAATCAGCCCCAGCATTTT.

The chain uses TRBV19 and TRBJ2-3; 7 bases map to TRBD2. CDR3 length: 15 amino acids. CDR1 LNHDA and CDR2 SQIVND come from the germline V gene (reference sequence). Trimming cost V 1 base and J 5 bases; bases outside gene matches: 6. The CDR3 loop is CASSIGTRGLDTQYF. The CDR3 DNA reads TGTGCCAGTAGTATAGGGACTAGGGGACTAGATACGCAGTATTTT.

This rearrangement joins TRBV28 to TRBJ2-7; no clear D gene. The CDR3 runs 11 residues. Trimming shortened V by 3 bases and J by 12 bases, and 12 bases separated the two germline ends. Germline V gives CDR1 MDHEN, CDR2 SYDVKM. The CDR3 DNA reads as TGTGCCAGCAGTTTTCTGGCCCCGATGTACTTC. It specifies CASSFLAPMYF.

The V gene is TRBV11-2, the J gene TRBJ2-5, with 11 nucleotides matching TRBD2. Germline V gene lookup returns CDR1 SGHAT and CDR2 FQNNGV. This CDR3 is 16 amino acids long. J gave up 5 bases and V 2 bases, and 7 bases lay outside the gene matches. The CDR3 nucleotides read TGTGCCAGCAGCTTACTAGCGGGAGGAGGGGCTGAGACCCAGTACTTC. This gives the protein CASSLLAGGGAETQYF.

The chain has TRBV5-1 and TRBJ1-2; 7 bases fit TRBD1. CDR3 length: 13 amino acids. From germline, CDR1 is SGHRS and CDR2 YFSETQ. V lost 4 bases and J lost 7; bases outside the gene matches: 7. The CDR3 region is CASSPTGEGGYTF. The DNA for the CDR3 is TGCGCCAGCAGCCCAACAGGGGAGGGTGGCTACACCTTC.

The chain joins TRBV27 to TRBJ2-3, with 11 positions matching TRBD1. J gave up 1 base and V 2 bases, and 11 bases lay outside the gene matches. Per germline, CDR1 MNHEY and CDR2 SMNVEV (reference sequence). CDR3 length equals 19 residues. CDR3: CASSLEGQGGSIGTDTQYF. CDR3 nucleotide sequence: TGTGCCAGCAGTTTAGAGGGACAGGGGGGTTCTATCGGCACAGATACGCAGTATTTT.

The rearrangement links TRBV7-9 to TRBJ1-5; D gene ambiguous. Germline V CDR1 and CDR2: SEHNR, FQNEAQ (reference sequence). The CDR3 spans 15 residues. V was shortened by 0 bases and J by 2 bases, with 8 bases between the two germline ends. CDR3 protein: CASSLAGGGNQPQHF. In DNA, the CDR3 is TGTGCCAGCAGCTTAGCGGGAGGAGGCAATCAGCCCCAGCATTTT.

V is TRBV29-1 and J is TRBJ2-1; 10 bases line up with TRBD2. CDR3 size: 13 residues. Germline V gene sequence: CDR1 SQVTM, CDR2 ANQGSEA. V lost 6 bases and J lost 6; bases outside the gene matches: 5. The DNA of the CDR3 is TGCAGCGTGGTGACTAGCGGGCCCAATGAGCAGTTCTTC. Its protein is CSVVTSGPNEQFF.

The V call is TRBV9, the J call TRBJ1-1, with D perhaps matching TRBD1 (5 bases). Trimming took 4 bases from V and 6 from J, leaving 19 bases between them. Germline lookup yields CDR1 SGDLS and CDR2 YYNGEE. This CDR3 region has 15 residues. The CDR3 nucleotides read TGTGCCAGCAGCCCGCGCGGAGGGGCCCTCTCTGAAGCTTTCTTT. Residues: CASSPRGGALSEAFF.

V usage is TRBV2 and J usage is TRBJ1-2; the match to TRBD1 covers 7 bases. Losses at the gene ends were 9 bases for V and 4 bases for J; bases not matched to a gene: 17. Looked up from germline, CDR1 is SNHLY and CDR2 is FYNNEI. The CDR3 length is 16 residues. CDR3: CASSPRQGRSFYGYTF. CDR3 DNA sequence: TGTGCCAGTAGCCCCCGACAGGGTCGGAGTTTCTATGGCTACACCTTC.

Comment on this clone: One junction end disagrees with the germline gene, perhaps due to a read error. The CDR3: CASSFSQVSSEQYF. The CDR3 coding sequence is TGTGCCAGCAGCTTTTCACAGGTTTCCTCCGAGCAGTACTTC. V is TRBV7-3 and J is TRBJ2-7, with D perhaps TRBD1 (5 bases). The CDR3 consists of 14 residues. Germline V CDR1 and CDR2: SGHTA, FQGTGA.

This sequence joins TRBV5-1 and TRBJ2-1; TRBD2 matches at 13 bases. Unmatched junction bases numbered 13, after V lost 3 bases and J lost 7 bases. Germline V lookup: CDR1 SGHRS, CDR2 YFSETQ. The CDR3 contains 18 residues. CDR3 DNA: TGCGCCAGCAGCTCCCCCCGGACTAGCGGGAGTCTGATTAATGAGCAGTTCTTC. It specifies CASSSPRTSGSLINEQFF. The full variable domain, its missing parts supplied by reference TRBV5-1 and TRBJ2-1, is KAGVTQTPRYLIKTRGQQVTLSCSPISGHRSVSWYQQTPGQGLQFLFEYFSETQRNKGNFPGRFSGRQFSNSRSEMNVSTLELGDSALYLCASSSPRTSGSLINEQFFGPGTRLTVL.

The rearrangement links TRBV7-9 to TRBJ2-7, with 10 bases that match TRBD2. CDR3 length: 14 residues. CDR1 and CDR2 (germline): SEHNR, FQNEAQ (reference sequence). The trim removed 4 bases at V and 7 bases at J, leaving 7 bases unmatched. The CDR3 protein is CASSWTSGGGEQYF. The CDR3, as DNA: TGTGCCAGCAGCTGGACTAGCGGCGGGGGGGAGCAGTACTTC.

This clone was seen a single time. This rearrangement joins TRBV4-3 to TRBJ2-3; D is undetermined. The germline CDR1 and CDR2 sequences are LGHNA and YSLEER. This CDR3 has 13 residues. With 1 base removed from V and 6 bases from J, the gap between germline ends came to 8 bases. For the CDR3, the DNA is TGCGCCAGCAGCCAAGGACTGGTGGATACGCAGTATTTT. Translated: CASSQGLVDTQYF.

This clone has a single count. This chain connects TRBV9 to TRBJ2-7, with D hard to call. In germline, CDR1 is SGDLS, CDR2 YYNGEE. V lost 0 bases to trimming and J lost 6 bases, with 13 bases between them. This CDR3 region has 14 residues. CDR3 in amino acids: CASSVGALLGEQYF. CDR3 nucleotides: TGTGCCAGCAGCGTAGGAGCGTTATTAGGCGAGCAGTACTTC.

Remarks on this clone: Other DNA sequences within the sample encode an identical CDR3. This sequence joins TRBV19 and TRBJ1-5; 11 bases align to TRBD1. Per the germline V gene, CDR1 is LNHDA and CDR2 is SQIVND (reference sequence). The CDR3 extends over 15 amino acids. Losses at the gene ends were 4 bases for V and 7 bases for J; bases not matched to a gene: 6. CDR3 DNA sequence: TGTGCCAGTAGTACCGGGACAGGGGGAGGGCAGCCCCAGCATTTT. This encodes CASSTGTGGGQPQHF. Filled out from reference TRBV19 and TRBJ1-5, the complete variable domain reads DGGITQSPKYLFRKEGQNVTLSCEQNLNHDAMYWYRQDPGQGLRLIYYSQIVNDFQKGDIAEGYSVSREKKESFPLTVTSAQKNPTAFYLCASSTGTGGGQPQHFGDGTRLSIL.

The chain is built from TRBV30 and TRBJ2-3; TRBD2 is a possible D gene (6 bases). CDR1 and CDR2 (germline): GTSNPN, SVGIG (reference sequence). V was pared by 5 bases and J by 2 bases, with 11 bases between. The CDR3 is made up of 13 amino acids. This CDR3 is CAWEAGITDTQYF. CDR3 nucleotide sequence: TGTGCCTGGGAGGCGGGAATCACAGATACGCAGTATTTT. Filled out from reference TRBV30 and TRBJ2-3, the complete variable domain reads SQTIHQWPATLVQPVGSPLSLECTVEGTSNPNLYWYRQAAGRGLQLLFYSVGIGQISSEVPQNLSASRPQDRQFILSSKKLLLSDSGFYLCAWEAGITDTQYFGPGTRLTVL.

With regard to this clone: One end of the junction is discordant with germline, which a read error may explain. The chain is built from TRBV4-3 and TRBJ1-3, with D uncertain. CDR1 is LGHNA, CDR2 YSLEER, per germline. The CDR3 is made up of 17 amino acids. The CDR3 bases are TGCGCCAGCAGCCTAAACCCACGACGGGCCGATGGAGACACCATATATTTT. It translates to CASSLNPRRADGDTIYF.

V usage is TRBV3-1 (or the pseudogene TRBV3-2) and J usage is TRBJ1-5; D is ambiguous. CDR1 is LGHDT, CDR2 YNNKEL, per germline (reference sequence). There are 15 residues in the CDR3. Trimming stripped 1 base from V and 2 bases from J, with 9 bases between. The DNA for the CDR3 is TGTGCCAGCAGCCAAGCTGCAGGCGGCAATCAGCCCCAGCATTTT. Translation: CASSQAAGGNQPQHF.